This T cell receptor (beta chain) was sequenced in a study of post-analysis software for immune sequencing data. Unique molecular identifiers featured in each of the TCR beta cDNA libraries. T cells numbering about 0.95 to 10 million yielded 450,000 to 500,000 cDNA molecules. TCRdb passed the PCR reads through MiXCR, listing each CDR3 protein once. The sample comprises some 690,000 distinct CDR3 sequences, around 27% of which are singletons, and roughly 0.54% rests with the top ten. The TCR comes from a girl between 5 and 17 years old with multiple sclerosis. The sequenced sample was blood.

The chain's CDR3 is CASSAGEVESNEQFF. In DNA form, the CDR3 reads TGTGCCAGCAGCGCGGGGGAAGTAGAGTCGAATGAGCAGTTCTTC. The chain carries TRBV6-4 and TRBJ2-1; 7 nucleotides agree with TRBD2. CDR1 and CDR2 from the germline V gene are MRHNA and SNTAGT. CDR3 size: 15 residues. V lost 6 bases and J lost 7; bases outside the gene matches: 12.